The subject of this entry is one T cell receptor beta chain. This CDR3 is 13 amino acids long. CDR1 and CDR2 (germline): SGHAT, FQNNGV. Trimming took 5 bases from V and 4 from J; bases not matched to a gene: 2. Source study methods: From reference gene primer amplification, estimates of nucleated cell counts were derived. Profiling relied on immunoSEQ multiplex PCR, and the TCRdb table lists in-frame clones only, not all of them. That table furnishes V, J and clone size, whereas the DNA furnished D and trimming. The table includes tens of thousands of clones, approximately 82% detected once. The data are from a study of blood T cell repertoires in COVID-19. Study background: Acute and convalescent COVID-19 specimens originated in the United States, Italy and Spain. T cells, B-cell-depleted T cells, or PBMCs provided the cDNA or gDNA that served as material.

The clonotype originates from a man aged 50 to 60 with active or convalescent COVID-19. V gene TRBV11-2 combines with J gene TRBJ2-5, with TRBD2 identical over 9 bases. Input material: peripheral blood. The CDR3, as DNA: TGTGCCAGCAGCCCGACTAGCGGAGAGACCCAGTACTTC. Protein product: CASSPTSGETQYF.